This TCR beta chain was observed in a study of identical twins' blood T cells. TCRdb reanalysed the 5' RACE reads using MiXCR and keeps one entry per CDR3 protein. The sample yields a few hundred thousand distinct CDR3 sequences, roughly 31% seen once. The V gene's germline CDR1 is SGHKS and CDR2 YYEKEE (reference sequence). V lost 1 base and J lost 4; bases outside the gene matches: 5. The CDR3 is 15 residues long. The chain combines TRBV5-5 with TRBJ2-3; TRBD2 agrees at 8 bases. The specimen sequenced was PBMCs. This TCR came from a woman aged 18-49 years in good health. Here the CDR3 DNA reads TGTGCCAGCAGCTTGTTAGGTAGCGGGGCAGATACGCAGTATTTT. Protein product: CASSLLGSGADTQYF.